At least ten counts were recorded for the clone carrying this TCR beta chain. The sample's treatment: PENTA 11 planned treatment interruption arm or continuous ART arm. These data originate in a study of HIV-infected children after antiretroviral therapy interruption. The germline V gene has CDR1 MNHEY and CDR2 SVGEGT. This CDR3 contains 15 residues. V was pared by 7 bases and J by 4 bases, with 19 bases between. Unique molecular identifiers were included in an RNA-based 3' RACE TCR library. MiXCR was run by TCRdb on the 3' RACE reads, yielding one entry per CDR3 protein. The table includes about 89,000 distinct CDR3 sequences, 5.5% to 8.5% detected once.

This TCR was recovered from a pool of human donors with HIV. Sequenced material: CD45RA+ CD4+ T cells from PBMCs, pooled from several time points, taken from a donor given antiretroviral therapy, either interrupted or continuous. Described subset: naive CD4+ CD45RA+ CD45RO- T cells. The rearrangement joins TRBV6-2 or TRBV6-3 to TRBJ2-5, with D possibly matching TRBD1 (6 bases). This CDR3 reads CASKSPGTRGETQYF. The CDR3, as DNA: TGTGCCAGCAAGTCCCCCGGGACACGGGGAGAGACCCAGTACTTC.